This passage covers 32 T cell receptor beta chains from one sample sequenced in a study of T cells expressing NK-cell markers. TCRdb re-called the 5' RACE reads; one entry per CDR3 protein, DNA not given. The sample features 300,000 to 500,000 distinct CDR3 sequences, with around 10% in its top ten. Sequencing input: blood T cells: a sorted CD56 or NKG2C T cell subset, CD4+ or CD8+ T cells, or bulk PBMC T cells (not recorded which). Every receptor here comes from a woman in her forties or fifties in good health.

This chain joins TRBV11-2 and TRBJ2-2; TCRdb calls TRBD1, which cannot be checked without DNA. Germline V gives CDR1 SGHAT, CDR2 FQNNGV. The CDR3 has 13 amino acids. The CDR3 loop is CASSPWTGGELFF.

The chain couples TRBV3-1 to TRBJ2-5; the D call from TCRdb, TRBD2, cannot be confirmed without DNA. The CDR3 loop spans 17 amino acids. The germline V gene has CDR1 LGHDT and CDR2 YNNKEL (reference sequence). The CDR3 reads CASSQVGSGRHQETQYF.

The chain is built from TRBV27 and TRBJ1-1; checking the TCRdb D call of TRBD1 is not possible without DNA. The CDR3 extends over 15 amino acids. The V gene's germline CDR1 is MNHEY and CDR2 SMNVEV (reference sequence). CDR3 region: CASSLYEEGVTEAFF.

The CDR3 sequence: CSASLPGRRTGNTIYF. J is TRBJ1-3 and V is TRBV20-1; TCRdb designates TRBD1, a call that cannot be tested without DNA. CDR1 and CDR2 from the germline V gene are DFQATT and SNEGSKA (reference sequence). CDR3 size: 16 residues.

The chain combines TRBV5-1 with TRBJ2-5; TCRdb names TRBD1, which stays unverified in the absence of DNA. CDR1 is SGHRS and CDR2 is YFSETQ in the germline V gene. The CDR3 covers 14 residues. CDR3 protein: CASSPGPWQETQYF. The variable domain in full, completed from reference TRBV5-1 and TRBJ2-5, reads KAGVTQTPRYLIKTRGQQVTLSCSPISGHRSVSWYQQTPGQGLQFLFEYFSETQRNKGNFPGRFSGRQFSNSRSEMNVSTLELGDSALYLCASSPGPWQETQYFGPGTRLLVL.

This CDR3 reads CASSLWASLKETQYF. V and J are TRBV27 and TRBJ2-5; the TCRdb D gene call, TRBD2, has no DNA to confirm it. The germline gives CDR1 MNHEY, CDR2 SMNVEV (reference sequence). The CDR3 totals 15 residues.

The chain uses TRBV7-9 and TRBJ2-3; TCRdb's D call of TRBD2 is untestable without DNA. CDR3 length equals 15 residues. CDR1 is SEHNR, CDR2 FQNEAQ, per germline (reference sequence). Here the CDR3 reads CASSWVAGGTDTQYF.

The chain is built from TRBV20-1 and TRBJ2-5; the TRBD1 assignment by TCRdb is unverifiable without DNA. The germline V gene has CDR1 DFQATT and CDR2 SNEGSKA (reference sequence). CDR3 length: 13 amino acids. CDR3 residues: CSAEGSREETQYF.

The V and J genes are TRBV5-1 and TRBJ2-3; there is no DNA to check the TCRdb D call of TRBD2. The CDR3 has 18 residues. CDR1 SGHRS and CDR2 YFSETQ come from the germline V gene. This chain's CDR3 is CASSLDSGRIPSTDTQYF.

This CDR3 reads CASSLSQGAFNEQFF. V gene TRBV11-1 combines with J gene TRBJ2-1; TCRdb's assignment of TRBD1 cannot be checked, as there is no DNA. Germline assignment: CDR1 SGHAT and CDR2 FQDESV (reference sequence). This CDR3 region has 15 residues. Variable domain in full (rest from reference TRBV11-1 and TRBJ2-1): EAEVAQSPRYKITEKSQAVAFWCDPISGHATLYWYRQILGQGPELLVQFQDESVVDDSQLPKDRFSAERLKGVDSTLKIQPAELGDSAMYLCASSLSQGAFNEQFFGPGTRLTVL.

V usage is TRBV15 and J usage is TRBJ2-1; TCRdb's D call of TRBD2 is untestable without DNA. The CDR3 is 14 amino acids. The V gene's germline CDR1 is LNHNV and CDR2 YYDKDF (reference sequence). This chain's CDR3 is CATSKGAGQNEQFF.

This chain links TRBV6-1 with TRBJ2-1; the TCRdb call, TRBD2, lacks DNA for checking. CDR1 and CDR2 (germline): MNHNS, SASEGT. This CDR3 is built from 12 residues. CDR3 in amino acids: CASSESGGRAFF.

The V gene is TRBV20-1, the J gene TRBJ1-2; there is no DNA to check the TCRdb D call of TRBD1. The germline gives CDR1 DFQATT, CDR2 SNEGSKA (reference sequence). This CDR3 has 13 amino acids. The CDR3 loop is CSAIPSTDYGYTF.

This sequence joins TRBV20-1 and TRBJ2-7. This CDR3 has 13 residues. Per the germline V gene, CDR1 is DFQATT and CDR2 is SNEGSKA (reference sequence). CDR3 loop: CSAGQQGPYEQYF.

The rearrangement uses TRBV6-5 and TRBJ1-1; TCRdb's assignment of TRBD1 cannot be checked, as there is no DNA. Looked up from germline, CDR1 is MNHEY and CDR2 is SVGAGI. The CDR3 loop spans 15 amino acids. CDR3 sequence reads: CASRPDRGGNTEAFF.

This sequence joins TRBV12-3 or TRBV12-4 and TRBJ2-3; TCRdb's D gene call, TRBD1, goes unchecked for lack of DNA. The CDR3 has 13 amino acids. The chain's CDR3 is CASSLQGADTQYF.

V is TRBV20-1 and J is TRBJ2-6. Germline CDR1 reads DFQATT; CDR2 reads SNEGSKA (reference sequence). The CDR3 loop spans 12 amino acids. The CDR3 reads CSMGSGANVLTF.

This rearrangement joins TRBV27 to TRBJ2-7; as DNA is missing, the TRBD1 call by TCRdb cannot be tested. This CDR3 spans 13 amino acids. CDR1 is MNHEY, CDR2 SMNVEV, per germline (reference sequence). The CDR3 spells CASRRLGAYEQYF.

The chain combines TRBV21-1 with TRBJ1-1; no DNA is available, so the TRBD1 call from TCRdb remains unchecked. TRBV21-1 represents a pseudogene. This CDR3 region has 15 residues. The CDR3 region is CASSSRDREDTEAFF.

The rearrangement joins TRBV12-3 or TRBV12-4 to TRBJ1-1. CDR3 length equals 12 residues. CDR3 residues: CASEVLNTEAFF.

CDR3 sequence: CASSQEQDVAGVRNEQFF. The chain links TRBV3-1 to TRBJ2-1; TCRdb lists TRBD2, though no DNA is available to test this call. Germline V CDR1 and CDR2: LGHDT, YNNKEL (reference sequence). There are 18 residues in the CDR3.

The chain carries TRBV2 and TRBJ2-3; as DNA is missing, the TRBD2 call by TCRdb cannot be tested. Germline assignment: CDR1 SNHLY and CDR2 FYNNEI. The CDR3 length is 15 residues. The CDR3 region is CASRGVAGVTDTQYF.

This chain joins TRBV7-2 and TRBJ1-3. CDR3 length: 14 amino acids. Germline V gene data show CDR1 as SGHTA and CDR2 as FQGNSA. This CDR3 reads CASSLGPSGNTIYF.

The J gene is TRBJ2-1, the V gene TRBV12-3 or TRBV12-4; no DNA is available, so the TRBD1 call from TCRdb remains unchecked. The CDR3 length is 15 residues. The CDR3 reads CASSPPGMPRDEQFF.

V is TRBV18 and J is TRBJ1-1. CDR3 length: 15 residues. Looked up from germline, CDR1 is KGHSH and CDR2 is LQKENI. The CDR3 loop is CASSPGNGVETEAFF.

The J gene is TRBJ2-2, the V gene TRBV5-1. CDR3 length: 14 residues. Looked up from germline, CDR1 is SGHRS and CDR2 is YFSETQ. CDR3 protein: CASSLVTATGELFF.

The chain recombines TRBV2 with TRBJ2-5; without DNA, the TCRdb call of TRBD1 cannot be checked. CDR1 is SNHLY, CDR2 FYNNEI, per germline. CDR3 length: 14 amino acids. The CDR3 region is CASSGGRTQETQYF.

V is TRBV2 and J is TRBJ2-3; the TCRdb call, TRBD1, lacks DNA for checking. Germline CDR1 reads SNHLY; CDR2 reads FYNNEI. The CDR3 is made up of 15 amino acids. CDR3 amino acids: CASLRTQGLSDTQYF.

This rearrangement joins TRBV20-1 to TRBJ2-1; without DNA, the TCRdb call of TRBD2 cannot be checked. The V gene's germline CDR1 is DFQATT and CDR2 SNEGSKA (reference sequence). This CDR3 spans 17 amino acids. CDR3 loop: CSAREGLAGAFFDEQFF.

The CDR3 spells CASNPPRARSDQFF. The chain couples TRBV12-3 or TRBV12-4 to TRBJ2-1; the TCRdb call, TRBD2, lacks DNA for checking. The CDR3 covers 14 residues.

The CDR3 sequence is CASSILADQETQYF. This chain uses TRBV19 with TRBJ2-5; checking the TCRdb D call of TRBD2 is not possible without DNA. There are 14 residues in the CDR3. CDR1 and CDR2 (germline): LNHDA, SQIVND (reference sequence).

V gene TRBV10-3 combines with J gene TRBJ2-1; TCRdb's D call, TRBD2, is unchecked because there is no DNA. The germline CDR1 and CDR2 sequences are ENHRY and SYGVKD. The CDR3 sequence is 13 residues long. CDR3: CAISLGTLDEQFF.